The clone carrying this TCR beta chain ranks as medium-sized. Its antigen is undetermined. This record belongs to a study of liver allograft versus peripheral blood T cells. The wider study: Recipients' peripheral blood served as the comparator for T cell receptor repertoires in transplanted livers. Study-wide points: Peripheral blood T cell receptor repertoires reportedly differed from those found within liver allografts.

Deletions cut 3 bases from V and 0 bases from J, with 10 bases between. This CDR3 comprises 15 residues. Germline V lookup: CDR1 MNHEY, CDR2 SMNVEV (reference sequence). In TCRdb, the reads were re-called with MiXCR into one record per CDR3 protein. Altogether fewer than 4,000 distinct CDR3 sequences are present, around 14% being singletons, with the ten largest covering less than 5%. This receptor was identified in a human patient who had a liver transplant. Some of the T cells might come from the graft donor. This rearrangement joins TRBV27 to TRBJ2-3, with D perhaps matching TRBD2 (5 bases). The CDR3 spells CASSFSGKSTDTQYF. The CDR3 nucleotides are TGTGCCAGCAGTTTTTCGGGGAAGAGCACAGATACGCAGTATTTT.